This is a list of T cell receptor beta chains from one sample in a study of CD8 T cells in ankylosing spondylitis. TCRdb re-analysed the 5' RACE reads in MiXCR, keeping a single row per CDR3 protein. The sample records around 890,000 distinct CDR3 sequences, approximately 12% being singletons. The sample was blood, either unsorted or a sorted T cell fraction (not recorded which). The receptor source for this set is a male donor with ankylosing spondylitis. Each CDR3 is given with its conserved first and last residue.

CDR3 length,V gene,CDR3 protein
12,TRBV7-2,CASSSQREAHHF
14,TRBV10-3,CAIRGGRDTDTQYF
16,TRBV21-1,CASSKVPAGFHNEQFF
12,TRBV20-1,CSARGGLGEQFF
17,TRBV5-5,CASSLAGTGPRKAEAFF
14,TRBV6-1,CASSEMLGGGTQYF
17,TRBV10-3,CAISELPGQGVGNTIYF
15,TRBV7-9,CASSSGGSMNTEAFF
13,TRBV24-1,CATSDLPYNEQFF
14,TRBV7-8,CASSADRAGNTIYF
15,TRBV7-7,CASGPGLGDQETQYF
14,TRBV6-1,CASRPTGGVYGYTF
14,TRBV4-3,CASSQSDRGLGYTF
13,TRBV20-1,CSVLQGRDTEAFF